This is a list of T cell receptor beta chains from one sample in a study of tumour-infiltrating T cells in Burkitt lymphoma. This table comes from immunoSEQ multiplex PCR, and its TCRdb copy is limited to in-frame clones, with some not included. The data show over 1,000 clones, 12% seen once. The sample consisted of tumor tissue. Receptor source: a human donor with Burkitt lymphoma. CDR3s include the opening cysteine and the closing phenylalanine or tryptophan. The D gene is left open where the match is weak. Where a row states a size, it is once, few, many or the class of an expanded clone; other rows omit it.

TRBJ2-7 | . | TRBD2 | TRBV4-1 | CASSQDALSSGGRSEQYF | TGCGCCAGCAGCCAAGATGCCCTTTCTAGCGGGGGTCGTAGCGAGCAGTACTTC
TRBJ2-7 | few | . | TRBV6-1 | CASSEDSGGSYEQYF | TGTGCCAGCAGTGAAGACAGTGGGGGCTCCTACGAGCAGTACTTC
TRBJ2-5 | few | . | TRBV18 | CASSPIQGGTALRETQYF | TGTGCCAGCTCACCAATCCAGGGGGGGACGGCCCTCCGGGAGACCCAGTACTTC
TRBJ1-1 | few | . | TRBV30 | CAWRGGPEAFF | TGTGCCTGGCGCGGGGGCCCTGAAGCTTTCTTT
TRBJ1-5 | . | . | TRBV9 | CASSVEGVSNQPQHF | TGTGCCAGCAGCGTAGAAGGGGTAAGCAATCAGCCCCAGCATTTT
TRBJ1-4 | . | TRBD1 | TRBV4-3 | CASSQGDRGLTNEKLFF | TGCGCCAGCAGCCAAGGGGACAGGGGGCTAACTAATGAAAAACTGTTTTTT
TRBJ1-1 | . | . | TRBV9 | CASNSGTRGEAFF | TGTGCCAGCAACTCCGGGACACGGGGTGAAGCTTTCTTT
TRBJ1-4 | few | . | TRBV5-5 | CASSPPNEKLFF | TGTGCCAGCAGCCCCCCCAATGAAAAACTGTTTTTT
TRBJ2-1 | . | TRBD1 | TRBV7-2 | CASSRDSEGLLYNEQFF | TGTGCCAGCAGCCGGGACAGCGAAGGTCTCTTGTACAATGAGCAGTTCTTC
TRBJ1-1 | few | . | TRBV4-1 | CASSQDERKGRLGTEAFF | TGCGCCAGCAGCCAAGATGAACGTAAGGGGCGGCTGGGCACTGAAGCTTTCTTT
TRBJ2-2 | . | TRBD1 | TRBV4-3 | CASSPLLGQGTAGELFF | TGCGCCAGCAGCCCCCTGTTGGGACAGGGGACGGCCGGGGAGCTGTTTTTT
TRBJ1-2 | few | . | TRBV10-3 | CAASTEYSSQGYTF | TGTGCCGCCTCGACAGAATACTCATCTCAGGGCTACACCTTC
TRBJ1-6 | . | . | TRBV5-1 | CASNSGTTTSPLHF | TGCGCCAGCAACTCCGGGACTACGACTTCACCCCTCCACTTT
TRBJ1-2 | few | . | TRBV6-5 | CASSPGYYGYTF | TGTGCCAGCAGTCCAGGATACTATGGCTACACCTTC
TRBJ2-1 | . | . | TRBV12-2 | CASRLVLSGWSYYEQFF | TGTGCAAGTCGCTTAGTTCTAAGCGGGTGGAGCTACTATGAGCAGTTCTTC
TRBJ1-6 | few | . | TRBV5-6 | CASRVTSYNSPLHF | TGTGCCAGCAGGGTAACGAGCTATAATTCACCCCTCCACTTT
TRBJ1-2 | few | TRBD1 | TRBV27 | CASKDRLRDGYTF | TGTGCCAGCAAGGACAGGCTAAGGGATGGCTACACCTTC
TRBJ1-6 | few | TRBD1 | TRBV30 | CAWTVRRDSNSPLHF | TGTGCCTGGACCGTACGTCGGGACAGTAATTCACCCCTCCACTTT
TRBJ1-1 | few | TRBD1 | TRBV10-3 | CAISESAINDRGEAEAFF | TGTGCCATCAGTGAGTCAGCGATCAACGACAGGGGGGAGGCTGAAGCTTTCTTT
TRBJ2-7 | . | . | TRBV30 | CAWSVTEGSEQYF | TGTGCCTGGAGCGTGACAGAGGGGAGCGAGCAGTACTTC
TRBJ2-1 | few | . | TRBV9 | CASSVAWGSYMSSYNEQFF | TGTGCCAGCAGCGTAGCTTGGGGCAGCTACATGAGCTCCTACAATGAGCAGTTCTTC
TRBJ1-2 | . | TRBD1 | TRBV2 | CASSESFGPLWDRGKGYYGYTF | TGTGCCAGCAGCGAGTCATTCGGGCCCCTTTGGGACAGGGGGAAGGGTTACTATGGCTACACCTTC
TRBJ2-3 | . | . | TRBV15 | CATSRSVSTQYF | TGTGCCACCAGTCGTAGCGTGAGTACGCAGTATTTT
TRBJ2-5 | . | TRBD2 | TRBV27 | CASSIGGRGRETQYF | TGTGCCAGCAGTATAGGCGGGAGGGGACGAGAGACCCAGTACTTC
TRBJ1-1 | . | . | TRBV4-3 | CASSQVDRVNTEAFF | TGCGCCAGCAGCCAAGTCGATAGGGTGAACACTGAAGCTTTCTTT
TRBJ2-7 | . | . | TRBV7-6 | CASSSPSAQGYEQYF | TGTGCCAGCAGCTCTCCATCGGCTCAGGGCTACGAGCAGTACTTC
TRBJ2-2 | few | . | TRBV30 | CAWSWSGTGELFF | TGTGCCTGGAGCTGGTCGGGGACCGGGGAGCTGTTTTTT
TRBJ1-2 | . | . | TRBV10-3 | CAISAGDTSYGYTF | TGTGCCATCAGTGCGGGGGACACAAGTTATGGCTACACCTTC
TRBJ2-1 | . | . | TRBV28 | CASSFAGVRDNEQFF | TGTGCCAGCAGTTTTGCAGGTGTTAGGGACAATGAGCAGTTCTTC
TRBJ1-1 | . | . | TRBV29-1 | CSVVIGAEAFF | TGCAGCGTTGTTATTGGAGCTGAAGCTTTCTTT
TRBJ2-1 | . | . | TRBV5-1 | CASSFRVYNEQFF | TGCGCCAGCAGCTTTAGGGTCTACAATGAGCAGTTCTTC
TRBJ1-1 | . | . | TRBV15 | CATSRGDTEAFF | TGTGCCACCAGCAGAGGGGACACTGAAGCTTTCTTT
TRBJ2-3 | . | . | TRBV5-6 | CASSLLVGPDTQYF | TGTGCCAGCAGCTTGTTGGTCGGGCCAGATACGCAGTATTTT
TRBJ2-5 | large | . | TRBV21-1 | CASRVRGNKKETQYF | TGTGCCAGCAGAGTCCGGGGGAACAAGAAGGAGACCCAGTACTTC
TRBJ2-7 | few | TRBD2 | TRBV30 | CAWSVPSGGYEQYF | TGTGCCTGGAGTGTACCTAGCGGGGGATACGAGCAGTACTTC
TRBJ1-5 | . | . | TRBV27 | CASSLTPGSRNQPQHF | TGTGCCAGCAGTTTAACTCCGGGAAGCCGAAATCAGCCCCAGCATTTT
TRBJ1-2 | . | . | TRBV29-1 | CSVVIVGDYGYTF | TGCAGCGTTGTAATCGTCGGGGACTATGGCTACACCTTC
TRBJ2-1 | few | . | TRBV6-6 | CASSNPSAGEAGEQFF | TGTGCCAGCAGTAACCCCAGTGCAGGGGAGGCGGGTGAGCAATTCTTC
TRBJ2-2 | few | . | TRBV5-4 | CASSLGAGELFF | TGTGCCAGCAGTCTGGGAGCCGGGGAGCTGTTTTTT
TRBJ1-4 | large | . | TRBV5-1 | CASSFLRANNEKLFF | TGCGCCAGCAGCTTCCTCCGGGCCAATAATGAAAAACTGTTTTTT
TRBJ1-1 | few | . | TRBV9 | CASSLGEATEAFF | TGTGCCAGCAGCCTGGGGGAGGCCACTGAAGCTTTCTTT
TRBJ1-6 | few | . | TRBV7-3 | CASGLGGGSPLHF | TGTGCCAGCGGCCTTGGTGGGGGGTCACCCCTCCACTTT
TRBJ2-1 | . | TRBD2 | TRBV6-1 | CASSEVISGAYNEQFF | TGTGCCAGCAGTGAAGTCATTAGCGGGGCCTACAATGAGCAGTTCTTC
TRBJ1-1 | . | . | TRBV10-3 | CAISDRNTEAFF | TGTGCCATCAGTGACCGGAACACTGAAGCTTTCTTT
TRBJ2-1 | . | . | TRBV7-9 | CASRINGNEQFF | TGTGCCAGCAGGATAAACGGGAATGAGCAGTTCTTC
TRBJ2-2 | . | . | TRBV28 | CASSSLGRGLNTGELFF | TGTGCCAGCAGTTCCCTTGGGAGGGGGCTCAACACCGGGGAGCTGTTTTTT
TRBJ2-3 | . | TRBD2 | TRBV6-6 | CSTKKRESASTDTQYF | TGTTCCACCAAAAAGCGGGAGTCCGCTAGCACAGATACGCAGTATTTT
TRBJ1-4 | . | . | TRBV6-1 | CASSAGQILTEKLFF | TGTGCCAGCAGTGCCGGACAGATCCTAACCGAAAAACTGTTTTTT